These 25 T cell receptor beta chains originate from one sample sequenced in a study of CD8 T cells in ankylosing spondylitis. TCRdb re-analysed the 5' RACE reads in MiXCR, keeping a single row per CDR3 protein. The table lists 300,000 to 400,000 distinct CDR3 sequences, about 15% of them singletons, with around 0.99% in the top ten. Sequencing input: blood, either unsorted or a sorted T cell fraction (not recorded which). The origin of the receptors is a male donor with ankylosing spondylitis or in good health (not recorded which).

CDR3: CSVEAGGTSGYTF. DNA of the CDR3: TGCAGCGTTGAGGCCGGAGGGACGAGCGGCTACACCTTC. This chain uses TRBV29-1 with TRBJ1-2; the D gene is possibly TRBD1 (5 bases). V was clipped by 3 bases and J by 8 bases, with 16 bases between them. The CDR3 is 13 residues long. Germline assignment: CDR1 SQVTM and CDR2 ANQGSEA.

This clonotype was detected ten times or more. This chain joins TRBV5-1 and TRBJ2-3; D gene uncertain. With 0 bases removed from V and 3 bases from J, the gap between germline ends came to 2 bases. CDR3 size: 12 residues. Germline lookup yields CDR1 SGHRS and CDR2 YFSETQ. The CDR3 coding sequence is TGCGCCAGCAGCTTGGAGACAGATACGCAGTATTTT. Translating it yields CASSLETDTQYF.

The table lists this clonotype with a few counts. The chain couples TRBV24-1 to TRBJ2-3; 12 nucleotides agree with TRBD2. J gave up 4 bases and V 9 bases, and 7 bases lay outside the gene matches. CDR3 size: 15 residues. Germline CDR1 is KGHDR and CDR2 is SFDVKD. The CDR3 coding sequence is TGTGCCACCGCGACTAGCGGGGGAGGTCCAGATACGCAGTATTTT. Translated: CATATSGGGPDTQYF.

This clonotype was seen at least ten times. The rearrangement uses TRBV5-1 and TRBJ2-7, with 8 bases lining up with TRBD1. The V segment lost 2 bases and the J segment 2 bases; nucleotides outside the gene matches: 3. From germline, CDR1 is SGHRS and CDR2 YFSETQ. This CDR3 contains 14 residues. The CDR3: CASSFGQGTYEQYF. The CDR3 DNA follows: TGCGCCAGCAGCTTCGGACAGGGTACCTACGAGCAGTACTTC.

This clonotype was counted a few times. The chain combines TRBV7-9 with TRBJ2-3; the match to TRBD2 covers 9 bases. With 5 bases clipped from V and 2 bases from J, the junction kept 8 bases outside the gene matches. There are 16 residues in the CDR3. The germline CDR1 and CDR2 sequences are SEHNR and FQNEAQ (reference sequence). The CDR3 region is CASSEFSGSPTDTQYF. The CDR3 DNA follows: TGTGCCAGCAGCGAATTTAGCGGGAGTCCCACAGATACGCAGTATTTT. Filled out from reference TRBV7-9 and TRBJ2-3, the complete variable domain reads DTGVSQNPRHKITKRGQNVTFRCDPISEHNRLYWYRQTLGQGPEFLTYFQNEAQLEKSRLLSDRFSAERPKGSFSTLEIQRTEQGDSAMYLCASSEFSGSPTDTQYFGPGTRLTVL.

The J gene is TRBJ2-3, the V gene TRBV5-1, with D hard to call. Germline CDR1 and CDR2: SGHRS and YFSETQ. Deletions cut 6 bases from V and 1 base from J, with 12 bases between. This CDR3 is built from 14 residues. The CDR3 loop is CASIGDGGTDTQYF. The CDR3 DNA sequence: TGCGCCAGCATAGGCGACGGCGGCACAGATACGCAGTATTTT.

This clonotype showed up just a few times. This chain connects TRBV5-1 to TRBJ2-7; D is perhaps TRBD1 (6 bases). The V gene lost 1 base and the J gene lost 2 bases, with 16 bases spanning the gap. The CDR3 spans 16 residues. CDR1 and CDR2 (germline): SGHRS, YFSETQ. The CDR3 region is CASSLTAGGLAYEQYF. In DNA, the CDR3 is TGCGCCAGCAGCTTGACTGCTGGGGGCCTTGCCTACGAGCAGTACTTC.

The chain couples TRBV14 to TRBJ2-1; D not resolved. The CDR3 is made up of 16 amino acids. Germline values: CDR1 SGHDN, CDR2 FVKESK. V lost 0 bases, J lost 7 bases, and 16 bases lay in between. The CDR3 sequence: CASSQDRARIENEQFF. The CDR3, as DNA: TGTGCCAGCAGCCAAGACCGAGCGCGAATTGAGAATGAGCAGTTCTTC.

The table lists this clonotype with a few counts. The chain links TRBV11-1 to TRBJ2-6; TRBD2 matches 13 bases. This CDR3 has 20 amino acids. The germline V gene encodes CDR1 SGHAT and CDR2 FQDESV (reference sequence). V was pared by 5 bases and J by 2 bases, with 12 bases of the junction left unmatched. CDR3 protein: CASSKGLAGDGSPGANVLTF. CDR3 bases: TGTGCCAGCAGCAAAGGACTAGCGGGAGATGGCTCACCTGGGGCCAACGTCCTGACTTTC.

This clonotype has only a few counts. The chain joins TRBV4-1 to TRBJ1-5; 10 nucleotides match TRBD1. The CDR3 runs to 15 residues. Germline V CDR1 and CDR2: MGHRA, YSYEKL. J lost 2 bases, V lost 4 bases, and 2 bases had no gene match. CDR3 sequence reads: CASSRQGAGNQPQHF. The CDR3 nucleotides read TGCGCCAGCAGCCGACAGGGGGCCGGCAATCAGCCCCAGCATTTT.

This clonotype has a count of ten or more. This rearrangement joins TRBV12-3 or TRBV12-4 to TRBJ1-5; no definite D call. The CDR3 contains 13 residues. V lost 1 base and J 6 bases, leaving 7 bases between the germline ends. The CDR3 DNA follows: TGTGCCAGCAGTTTAGGGTCGAGTCAGCCCCAGCATTTT. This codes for CASSLGSSQPQHF.

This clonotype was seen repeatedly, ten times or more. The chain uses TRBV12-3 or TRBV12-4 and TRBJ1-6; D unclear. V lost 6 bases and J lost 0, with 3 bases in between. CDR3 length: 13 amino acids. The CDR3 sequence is CASSLSYNSPLHF. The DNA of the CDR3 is TGTGCCAGCAGCCTCTCCTATAATTCACCCCTCCACTTT.

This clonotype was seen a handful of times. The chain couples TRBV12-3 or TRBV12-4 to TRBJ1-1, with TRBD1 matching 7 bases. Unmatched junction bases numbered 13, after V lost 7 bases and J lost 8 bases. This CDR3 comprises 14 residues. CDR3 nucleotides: TGTGCCAGCAACCCCCTTTACAGGGGTGTGGAAGCTTTCTTT. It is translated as CASNPLYRGVEAFF.

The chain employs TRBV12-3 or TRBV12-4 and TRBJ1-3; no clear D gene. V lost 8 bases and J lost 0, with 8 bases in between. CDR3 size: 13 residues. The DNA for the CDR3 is TGTGCCAGCTGGAAGGGCTCTGGAAACACCATATATTTT. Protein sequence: CASWKGSGNTIYF.

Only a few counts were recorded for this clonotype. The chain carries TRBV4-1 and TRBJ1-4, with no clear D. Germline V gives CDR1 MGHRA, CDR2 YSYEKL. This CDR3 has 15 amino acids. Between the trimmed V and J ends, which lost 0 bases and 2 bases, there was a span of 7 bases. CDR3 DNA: TGCGCCAGCAGCCAAGAGAGGTCGACTAATGAAAAACTGTTTTTT. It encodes CASSQERSTNEKLFF.

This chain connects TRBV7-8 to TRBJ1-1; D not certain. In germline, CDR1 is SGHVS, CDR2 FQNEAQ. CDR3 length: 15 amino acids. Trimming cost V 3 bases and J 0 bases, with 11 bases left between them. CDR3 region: CASSFTDGMNTEAFF. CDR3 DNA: TGTGCCAGCAGCTTTACTGACGGAATGAACACTGAAGCTTTCTTT.

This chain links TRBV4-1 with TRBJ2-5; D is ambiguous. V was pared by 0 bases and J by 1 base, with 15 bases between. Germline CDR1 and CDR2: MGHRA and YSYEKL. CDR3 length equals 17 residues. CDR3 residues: CASSQDSQSVVQETQYF. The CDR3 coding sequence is TGCGCCAGCAGCCAAGACTCCCAGTCCGTTGTCCAAGAGACCCAGTACTTC.

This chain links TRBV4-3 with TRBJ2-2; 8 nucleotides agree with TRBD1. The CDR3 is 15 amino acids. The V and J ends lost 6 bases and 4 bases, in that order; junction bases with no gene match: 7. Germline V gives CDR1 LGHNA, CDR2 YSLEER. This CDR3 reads CASRQGESGTGELFF. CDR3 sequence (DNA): TGCGCCAGCAGACAGGGGGAGTCGGGCACCGGGGAGCTGTTTTTT.

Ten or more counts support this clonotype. Written as DNA, the CDR3 is TGTGCCATCAGTGAGTCATCCAGCGGGAGGACAAATGAGCAGTTCTTC. It translates to CAISESSSGRTNEQFF. The chain combines TRBV10-3 with TRBJ2-1; 9 nucleotides match TRBD2. Looked up from germline, CDR1 is ENHRY and CDR2 is SYGVKD. This CDR3 is 16 amino acids long. Trimming removed 0 bases from V and 7 bases from J; junction bases left unmatched: 7.

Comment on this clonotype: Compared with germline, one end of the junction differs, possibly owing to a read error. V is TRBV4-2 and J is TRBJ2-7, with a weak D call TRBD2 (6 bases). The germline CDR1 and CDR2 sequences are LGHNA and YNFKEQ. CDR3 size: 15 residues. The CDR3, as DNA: TGTGCCAGCAGCCAGGGGACCGGGGGTTACCACGAGCAGCACTTC. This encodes CASSQGTGGYHEQHF.

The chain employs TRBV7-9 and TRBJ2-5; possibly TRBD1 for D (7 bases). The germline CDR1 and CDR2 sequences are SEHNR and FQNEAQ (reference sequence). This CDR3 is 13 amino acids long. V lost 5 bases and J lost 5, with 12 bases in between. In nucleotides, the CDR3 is TGTGCCAGCAGCAAGACAGGGAGGGAGACCCAGTACTTC. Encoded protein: CASSKTGRETQYF. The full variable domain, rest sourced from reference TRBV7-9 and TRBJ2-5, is DTGVSQNPRHKITKRGQNVTFRCDPISEHNRLYWYRQTLGQGPEFLTYFQNEAQLEKSRLLSDRFSAERPKGSFSTLEIQRTEQGDSAMYLCASSKTGRETQYFGPGTRLLVL.

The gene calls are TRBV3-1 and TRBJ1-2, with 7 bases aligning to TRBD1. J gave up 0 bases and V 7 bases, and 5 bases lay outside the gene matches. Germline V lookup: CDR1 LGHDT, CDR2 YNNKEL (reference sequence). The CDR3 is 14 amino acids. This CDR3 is CASTRDRANYGYTF. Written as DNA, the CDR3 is TGTGCCAGCACCCGGGACAGAGCTAACTATGGCTACACCTTC.

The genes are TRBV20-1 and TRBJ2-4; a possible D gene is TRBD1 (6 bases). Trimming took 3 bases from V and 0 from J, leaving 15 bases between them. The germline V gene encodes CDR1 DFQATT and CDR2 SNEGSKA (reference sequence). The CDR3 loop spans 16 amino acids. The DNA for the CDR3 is TGCAGTGCTAGGTCGACAGGAAACATAGCCAAAAACATTCAGTACTTC. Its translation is CSARSTGNIAKNIQYF.

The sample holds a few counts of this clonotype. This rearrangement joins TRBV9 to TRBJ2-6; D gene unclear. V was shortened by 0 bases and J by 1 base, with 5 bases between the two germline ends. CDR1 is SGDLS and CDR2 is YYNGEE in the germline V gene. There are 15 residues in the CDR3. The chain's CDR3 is CASSVAGSGANVLTF. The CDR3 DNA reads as TGTGCCAGCAGCGTAGCTGGTTCTGGGGCCAACGTCCTGACTTTC.

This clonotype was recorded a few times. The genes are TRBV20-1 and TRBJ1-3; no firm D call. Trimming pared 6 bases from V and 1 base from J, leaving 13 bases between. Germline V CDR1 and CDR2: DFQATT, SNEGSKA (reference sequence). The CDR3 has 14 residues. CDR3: CSATYAGSGNTIYF. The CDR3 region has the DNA TGCAGTGCCACATACGCGGGGTCTGGAAACACCATATATTTT.